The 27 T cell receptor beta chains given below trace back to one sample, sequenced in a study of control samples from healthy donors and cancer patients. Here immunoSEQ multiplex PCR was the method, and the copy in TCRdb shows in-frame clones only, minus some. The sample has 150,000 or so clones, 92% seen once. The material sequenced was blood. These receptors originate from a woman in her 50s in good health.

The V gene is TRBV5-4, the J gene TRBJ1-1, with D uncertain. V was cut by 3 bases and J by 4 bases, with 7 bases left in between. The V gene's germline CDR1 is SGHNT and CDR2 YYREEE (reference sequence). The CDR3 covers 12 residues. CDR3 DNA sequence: TGTGCCAGCAGCTACGTGGGCACTGAAGCTTTCTTT. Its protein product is CASSYVGTEAFF.

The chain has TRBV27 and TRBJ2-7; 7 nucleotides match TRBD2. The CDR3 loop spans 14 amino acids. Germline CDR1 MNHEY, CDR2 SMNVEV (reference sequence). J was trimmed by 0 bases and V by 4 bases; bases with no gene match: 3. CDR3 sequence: CASSWEGPSYEQYF. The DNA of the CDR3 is TGTGCCAGCAGTTGGGAGGGTCCCTCCTACGAGCAGTACTTC.

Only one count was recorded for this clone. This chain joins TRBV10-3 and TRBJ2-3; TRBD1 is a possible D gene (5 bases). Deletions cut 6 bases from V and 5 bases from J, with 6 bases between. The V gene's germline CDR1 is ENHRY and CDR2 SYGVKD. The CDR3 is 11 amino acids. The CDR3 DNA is TGTGCCATCAGACAGGAAGATACGCAGTATTTT. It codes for CAIRQEDTQYF.

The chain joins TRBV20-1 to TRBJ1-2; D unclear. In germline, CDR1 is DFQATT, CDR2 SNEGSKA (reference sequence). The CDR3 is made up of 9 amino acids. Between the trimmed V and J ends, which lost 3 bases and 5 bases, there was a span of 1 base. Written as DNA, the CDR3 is TGCAGTGCTAGTTATGGCTACACCTTC. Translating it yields CSASYGYTF.

CDR3 DNA: TGTGCCAGCAGTCCAAGAGGAGACAGTTCCACTGAAGCTTTCTTT. This sequence encodes CASSPRGDSSTEAFF. This sequence joins TRBV25-1 and TRBJ1-1; D is perhaps TRBD1 (5 bases). The CDR3 contains 15 residues. Per the germline V gene, CDR1 is MGHDK and CDR2 is SYGVNS. Trimming cost V 5 bases and J 4 bases, with 17 bases left between them. Combining the CDR3 with reference TRBV25-1 and TRBJ1-1 gives the whole variable domain EADIYQTPRYLVIGTGKKITLECSQTMGHDKMYWYQQDPGMELHLIHYSYGVNSTEKGDLSSESTVSRIRTEHFPLTLESARPSHTSQYLCASSPRGDSSTEAFFGQGTRLTVV.

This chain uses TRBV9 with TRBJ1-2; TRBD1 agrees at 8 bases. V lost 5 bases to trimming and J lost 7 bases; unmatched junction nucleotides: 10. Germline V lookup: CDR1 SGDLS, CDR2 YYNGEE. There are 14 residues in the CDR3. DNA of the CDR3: TGTGCCAGCAGTGGACAGGGAGGGTCTCGTGGCTACACCTTC. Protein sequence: CASSGQGGSRGYTF.

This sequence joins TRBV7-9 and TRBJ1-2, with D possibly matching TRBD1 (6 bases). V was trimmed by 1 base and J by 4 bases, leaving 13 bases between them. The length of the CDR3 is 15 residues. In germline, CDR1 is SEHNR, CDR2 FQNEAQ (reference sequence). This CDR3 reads CASSLDGQNPYGYTF. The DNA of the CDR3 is TGTGCCAGCAGCTTAGATGGACAGAATCCCTATGGCTACACCTTC. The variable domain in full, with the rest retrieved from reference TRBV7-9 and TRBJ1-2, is DTGVSQNPRHKITKRGQNVTFRCDPISEHNRLYWYRQTLGQGPEFLTYFQNEAQLEKSRLLSDRFSAERPKGSFSTLEIQRTEQGDSAMYLCASSLDGQNPYGYTFGSGTRLTVV.

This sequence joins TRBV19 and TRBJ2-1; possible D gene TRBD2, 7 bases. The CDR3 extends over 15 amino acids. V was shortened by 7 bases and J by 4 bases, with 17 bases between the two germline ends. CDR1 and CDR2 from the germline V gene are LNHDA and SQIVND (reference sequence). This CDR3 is CASNNGGGRYNEQFF. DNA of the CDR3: TGTGCCAGTAACAATGGGGGCGGGAGATACAATGAGCAGTTCTTC.

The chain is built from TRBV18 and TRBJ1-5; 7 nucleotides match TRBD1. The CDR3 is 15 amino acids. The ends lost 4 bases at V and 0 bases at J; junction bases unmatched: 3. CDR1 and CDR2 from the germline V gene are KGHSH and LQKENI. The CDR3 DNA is TGTGCCAGCTCACTCCGGGACAGTAGCAATCAGCCCCAGCATTTT. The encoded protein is CASSLRDSSNQPQHF.

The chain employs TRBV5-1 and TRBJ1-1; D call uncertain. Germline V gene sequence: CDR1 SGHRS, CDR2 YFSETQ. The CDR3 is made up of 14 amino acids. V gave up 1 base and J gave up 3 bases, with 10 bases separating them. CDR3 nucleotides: TGCGCCAGCAGCTTGCGTGGAAGTGACACTGAAGCTTTCTTT. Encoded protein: CASSLRGSDTEAFF.

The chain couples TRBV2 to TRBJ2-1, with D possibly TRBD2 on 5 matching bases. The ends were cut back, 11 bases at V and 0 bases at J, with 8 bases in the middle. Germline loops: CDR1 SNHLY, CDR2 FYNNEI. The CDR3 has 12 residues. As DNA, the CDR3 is TGTGCCGAGGGAAGCTCCTACAATGAGCAGTTCTTC. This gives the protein CAEGSSYNEQFF.

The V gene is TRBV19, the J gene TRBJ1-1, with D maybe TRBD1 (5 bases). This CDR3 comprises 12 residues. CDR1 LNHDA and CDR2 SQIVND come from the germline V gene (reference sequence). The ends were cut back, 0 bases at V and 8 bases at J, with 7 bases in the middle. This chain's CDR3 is CASSIDRDEAFF. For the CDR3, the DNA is TGTGCCAGTAGTATAGATAGGGACGAAGCTTTCTTT.

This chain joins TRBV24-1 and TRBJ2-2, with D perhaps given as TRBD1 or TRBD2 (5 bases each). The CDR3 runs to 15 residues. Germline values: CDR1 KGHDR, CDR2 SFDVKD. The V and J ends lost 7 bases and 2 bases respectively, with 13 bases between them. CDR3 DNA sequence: TGTGCCACCAGGGCCGGGGCGGGTAACACCGGGGAGCTGTTTTTT. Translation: CATRAGAGNTGELFF.

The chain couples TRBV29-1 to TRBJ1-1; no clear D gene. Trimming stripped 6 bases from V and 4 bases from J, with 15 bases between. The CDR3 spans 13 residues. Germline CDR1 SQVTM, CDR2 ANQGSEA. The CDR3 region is CSVRDPAATEAFF. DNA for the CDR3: TGCAGCGTACGGGATCCCGCGGCCACTGAAGCTTTCTTT. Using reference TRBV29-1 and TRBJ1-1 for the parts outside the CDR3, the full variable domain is SAVISQKPSRDICQRGTSLTIQCQVDSQVTMMFWYRQQPGQSLTLIATANQGSEATYESGFVIDKFPISRPNLTFSTLTVSNMSPEDSSIYLCSVRDPAATEAFFGQGTRLTVV.

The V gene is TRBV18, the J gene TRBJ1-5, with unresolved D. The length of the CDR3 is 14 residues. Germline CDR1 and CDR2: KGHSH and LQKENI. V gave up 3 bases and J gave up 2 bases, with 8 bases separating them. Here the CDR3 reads CASSPEGGNQPQHF. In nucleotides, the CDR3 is TGTGCCAGCTCACCTGAGGGTGGCAATCAGCCCCAGCATTTT.

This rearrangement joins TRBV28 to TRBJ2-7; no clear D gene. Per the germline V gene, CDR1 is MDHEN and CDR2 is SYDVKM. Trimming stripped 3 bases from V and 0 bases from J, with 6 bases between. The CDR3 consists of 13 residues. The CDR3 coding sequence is TGTGCCAGCAGTTTCACCAGCTCCTACGAGCAGTACTTC. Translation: CASSFTSSYEQYF.

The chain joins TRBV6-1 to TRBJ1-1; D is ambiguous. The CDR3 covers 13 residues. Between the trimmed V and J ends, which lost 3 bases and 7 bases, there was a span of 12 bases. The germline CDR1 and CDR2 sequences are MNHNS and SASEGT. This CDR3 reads CASSDIGGIEAFF. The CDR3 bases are TGTGCCAGCAGTGATATTGGCGGGATTGAAGCTTTCTTT.

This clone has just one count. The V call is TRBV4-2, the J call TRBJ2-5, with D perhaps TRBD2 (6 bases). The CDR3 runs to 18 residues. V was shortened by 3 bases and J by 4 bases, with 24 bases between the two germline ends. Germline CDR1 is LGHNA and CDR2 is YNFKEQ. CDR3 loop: CASSQDRSRRDFGETQYF. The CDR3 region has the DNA TGTGCCAGCAGCCAGGACCGTTCCCGCCGGGACTTTGGAGAGACCCAGTACTTC.

The CDR3 is CATSDSLGPNQPQHF. The CDR3 coding sequence is TGTGCCACCAGTGATTCTTTAGGGCCTAATCAGCCCCAGCATTTT. The rearrangement uses TRBV24-1 and TRBJ1-5; D gene uncertain. The ends were cut back, 2 bases at V and 4 bases at J, with 11 bases in the middle. CDR3 length equals 15 residues. The germline CDR1 and CDR2 sequences are KGHDR and SFDVKD.

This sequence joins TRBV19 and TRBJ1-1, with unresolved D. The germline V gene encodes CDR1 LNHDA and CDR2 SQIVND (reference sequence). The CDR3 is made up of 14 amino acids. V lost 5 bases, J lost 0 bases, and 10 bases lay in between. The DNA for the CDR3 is TGTGCCAGTAGTGAACGGCAGATGAACACTGAAGCTTTCTTT. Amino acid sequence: CASSERQMNTEAFF. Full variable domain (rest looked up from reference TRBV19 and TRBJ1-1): DGGITQSPKYLFRKEGQNVTLSCEQNLNHDAMYWYRQDPGQGLRLIYYSQIVNDFQKGDIAEGYSVSREKKESFPLTVTSAQKNPTAFYLCASSERQMNTEAFFGQGTRLTVV.

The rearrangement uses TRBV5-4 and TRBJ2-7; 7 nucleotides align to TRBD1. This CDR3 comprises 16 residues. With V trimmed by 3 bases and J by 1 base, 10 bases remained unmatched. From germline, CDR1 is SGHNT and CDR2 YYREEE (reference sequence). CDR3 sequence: CASSSRSGQLSYEQYF. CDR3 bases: TGTGCCAGCAGCTCTCGATCGGGACAGCTTTCCTACGAGCAGTACTTC.

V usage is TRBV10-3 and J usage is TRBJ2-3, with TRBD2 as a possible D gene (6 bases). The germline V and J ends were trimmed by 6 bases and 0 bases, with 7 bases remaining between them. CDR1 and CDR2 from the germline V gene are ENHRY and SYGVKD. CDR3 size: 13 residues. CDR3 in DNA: TGTGCCATCAGCGGGGGAAGCACAGATACGCAGTATTTT. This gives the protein CAISGGSTDTQYF.

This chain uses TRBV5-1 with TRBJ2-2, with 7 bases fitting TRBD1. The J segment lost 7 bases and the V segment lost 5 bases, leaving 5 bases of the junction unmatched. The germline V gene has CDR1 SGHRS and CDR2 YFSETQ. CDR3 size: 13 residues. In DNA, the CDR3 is TGCGCCAGCAGGACAGGGTATAACGGGGAGCTGTTTTTT. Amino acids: CASRTGYNGELFF.

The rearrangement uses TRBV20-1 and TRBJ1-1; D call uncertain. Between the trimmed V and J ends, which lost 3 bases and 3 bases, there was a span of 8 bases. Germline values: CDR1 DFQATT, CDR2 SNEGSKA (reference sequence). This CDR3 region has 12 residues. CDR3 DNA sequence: TGCAGTGCTAGTCGCCGGGACACTGAAGCTTTCTTT. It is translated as CSASRRDTEAFF.

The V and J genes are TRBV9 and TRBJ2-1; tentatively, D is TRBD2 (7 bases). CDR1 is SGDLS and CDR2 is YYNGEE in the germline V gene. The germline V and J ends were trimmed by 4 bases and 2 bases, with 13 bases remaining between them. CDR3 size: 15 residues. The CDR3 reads CASSYGGGAYNEQFF. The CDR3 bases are TGTGCCAGCAGCTACGGCGGGGGCGCCTACAATGAGCAGTTCTTC.

CDR3 nucleotide sequence: TGTGCCAGCAGCCAACCCCGGGGCCATGAGCAGTTCTTC. It specifies CASSQPRGHEQFF. The chain combines TRBV12-3 or TRBV12-4 with TRBJ2-1; D possibly matches TRBD1 or TRBD2 (5 bases each). The CDR3 contains 13 residues. Trimming shortened V by 6 bases and J by 8 bases, and 14 bases separated the two germline ends.

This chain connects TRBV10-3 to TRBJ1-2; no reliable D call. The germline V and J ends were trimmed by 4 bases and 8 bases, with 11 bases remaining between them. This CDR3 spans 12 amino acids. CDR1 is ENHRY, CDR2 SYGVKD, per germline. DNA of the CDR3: TGTGCCATCAGTGTCGATCAACAGGGCTACACCTTC. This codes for CAISVDQQGYTF.